This T cell receptor (beta chain) stems from a study of cytomegalovirus exposure and HLA in healthy donors. Study-wide results and limits: Later analysis revealed greater clonal expansion in HLA-associated TCR beta chains than in equally common others. An analysis done earlier found most TCR beta V segments productive about 90% or about 30% of the time.

J lost 4 bases, V lost 4 bases, and 5 bases had no gene match. The V gene's germline CDR1 is SGHRS and CDR2 YFSETQ. The CDR3 sequence is 13 residues long. Amplification used 60 Vbeta primers and 13 Jbeta primers. Profiled with immunoSEQ multiplex PCR; TCRdb holds only in-frame clones, not every one. The data show about 170,000 clones, roughly four fifths seen once. Comments on this clone: Its antigen is undetermined.

Sequencing used PBMCs. The sequence derives from a female donor in good health and CMV-seronegative. This chain links TRBV5-1 with TRBJ2-7; TRBD1 agrees at 7 bases. DNA for the CDR3: TGCGCCAGCAGCCATGGGACAGATTACGAGCAGTACTTC. It specifies CASSHGTDYEQYF.